This T cell receptor (beta chain) was identified in a study of identical twins. Notes on the study in general: Those out-of-frame alpha sequences shared by twins showed an excess of low generation probability. Conclusions leaned on cross-sectional statistical analysis and did not track the same donors over time. The abundant beta clonotypes from cord blood had fewer insertions, and memory repertoires had none of this.

A note on this clonotype: Its antigen is unidentified.

The germline CDR1 and CDR2 sequences are GTSNPN and SVGIG (reference sequence). The CDR3 sequence is 13 residues long. V lost 4 bases and J lost 5; bases outside the gene matches: 4. A universal primer site was created by template switching, with the cDNA bearing unique molecular identifiers. TCRdb reprocessed the 5' RACE reads with MiXCR, giving one entry per CDR3 protein. Among approximately 210,000 distinct CDR3 sequences listed, around a tenth were seen once. The sequence derives from a woman aged 18-30 years in good health. Sequences were obtained from memory (CD45RO+) T cells sorted from blood. The V call is TRBV30, the J call TRBJ2-1, with TRBD2 identical over 8 bases. The CDR3 nucleotides are TGTGCCTGGAAGCGGGAGAGGGACAATGAGCAGTTCTTC. Its protein is CAWKRERDNEQFF.